This T cell receptor beta chain was documented in a study of graft-versus-host responses after intestinal transplantation. About the study: As for transplant type, recipients had multivisceral, liver-intestinal, or isolated intestinal grafts. Anti-thymocyte globulin induction was given to all recipients, followed by tacrolimus and steroids for roughly 3 years. General study points: Investigators detected GvH clones in recipient marrow, with some emerging earlier in ileum or blood. After transplant, early declines in HvG clones were associated with peak levels of circulating GvH clones.

This table comes from immunoSEQ multiplex PCR, and its TCRdb copy is limited to in-frame clones, with some not included. The sample lists nearly 110,000 clones, approximately 86% occurring once. Germline-derived CDR1 and CDR2 are SGHNT and YYREEE (reference sequence). This CDR3 has 17 amino acids. The V segment lost 9 bases and the J segment 1 base; nucleotides outside the gene matches: 11. Only a few counts were recorded for this clone. Its antigen is as yet unknown. A read error is possible here, since a much larger clone lies one base away. V is TRBV5-4 and J is TRBJ2-2, with 11 nucleotides matching TRBD2. The clonotype comes from a human donor who was the organ donor for an intestinal transplant. The specimen comprised unstimulated CD4+ T cells sorted from spleen or lymph node cells, sampled before transplant. As DNA, the CDR3 is TGTGCCACCAGGGCGGGCCTAGCGGGGGGGAACACCGGGGAGCTGTTTTTT. Amino acids: CATRAGLAGGNTGELFF. The entire variable domain, with the rest obtained from reference TRBV5-4 and TRBJ2-2, is as follows: ETGVTQSPTHLIKTRGQQVTLRCSSQSGHNTVSWYQQALGQGPQFIFQYYREEENGRGNFPPRFSGLQFPNYSSELNVNALELDDSALYLCATRAGLAGGNTGELFFGEGSRLTVL.